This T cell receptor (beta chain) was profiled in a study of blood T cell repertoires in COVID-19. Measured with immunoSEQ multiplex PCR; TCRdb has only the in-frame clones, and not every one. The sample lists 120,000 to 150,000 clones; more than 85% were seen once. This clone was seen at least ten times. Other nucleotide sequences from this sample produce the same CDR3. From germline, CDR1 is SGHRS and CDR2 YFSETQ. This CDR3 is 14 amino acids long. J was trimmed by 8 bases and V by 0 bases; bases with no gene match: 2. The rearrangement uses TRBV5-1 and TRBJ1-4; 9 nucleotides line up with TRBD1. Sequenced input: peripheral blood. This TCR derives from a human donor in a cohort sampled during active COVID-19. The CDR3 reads CASSLGQGGEKLFF. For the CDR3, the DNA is TGCGCCAGCAGCTTGGGACAGGGGGGCGAAAAACTGTTTTTT.